The sequence of this T cell receptor beta chain was determined in a study of blood T cell repertoires in COVID-19. The V gene's germline CDR1 is LNHDA and CDR2 SQIVND (reference sequence). With V trimmed by 1 base and J by 6 bases, 5 bases remained unmatched. This CDR3 has 16 amino acids. Produced via immunoSEQ multiplex PCR; TCRdb's table is partial and in-frame only. Here the sample spans some 43,000 clones, 65% to 85% being singletons. This clonotype originated in a man in his forties or fifties with active or convalescent COVID-19. The J gene is TRBJ1-5, the V gene TRBV19; TRBD1 aligns across 11 bases. The sample comprised peripheral blood. CDR3 region: CASSIGGQGASQPQHF. The CDR3 nucleotides are TGTGCCAGTAGTATAGGTGGACAGGGGGCAAGTCAGCCCCAGCATTTT.